These 26 T cell receptor beta chains share one sample of origin, sequenced in a study of blood T cell repertoires in COVID-19. Clones were read by immunoSEQ multiplex PCR, and TCRdb kept only the in-frame ones, dropping some. The sample records some 190,000 clones, roughly 84% being singletons. Sequencing was done on a sample of PBMCs or T cells enriched from blood (not recorded which). The receptors originated from a woman under 40 who had been exposed to COVID-19.

The chain carries TRBV5-3 and TRBJ1-6, with TRBD1 matching over 8 bases. TRBV5-3 is labeled an ORF, and its function is uncertain. V was pared by 4 bases and J by 7 bases, with 10 bases of the junction left unmatched. This CDR3 contains 16 residues. The CDR3 loop reads CARSDFRQGRNSPLHF. The DNA for the CDR3 is TGTGCCAGAAGCGACTTTAGACAGGGGCGGAATTCACCCCTCCACTTT.

This chain links TRBV5-1 with TRBJ2-1, with 9 bases lining up with TRBD1. Germline V gives CDR1 SGHRS, CDR2 YFSETQ. The junction had 11 bases not matched to a gene; V was cut back by 4 bases and J by 0 bases. This CDR3 has 18 amino acids. The CDR3 loop reads CASSPSRTGVYSYNEQFF. For the CDR3, the DNA is TGCGCCAGCAGCCCCTCCCGGACAGGGGTTTACTCCTACAATGAGCAGTTCTTC.

As DNA, the CDR3 is TGTGCCAGTAGCCCGCTCTCAACCAGGGGGGCTAATGAAAAACTGTTTTTT. Amino acids: CASSPLSTRGANEKLFF. This chain joins TRBV19 and TRBJ1-4; 7 nucleotides line up with TRBD1. With V trimmed by 6 bases and J by 3 bases, 13 bases remained unmatched. CDR1 and CDR2 (germline): LNHDA, SQIVND (reference sequence). The CDR3 length is 17 residues.

The chain recombines TRBV3-1 (or the pseudogene TRBV3-2) with TRBJ2-3, with TRBD2 matching 10 bases. Germline CDR1 LGHDT, CDR2 YNNKEL (reference sequence). The CDR3 contains 18 residues. V was pared by 0 bases and J by 2 bases, with 8 bases of the junction left unmatched. This CDR3 is CASSQDKLLAGNTDTQYF. The CDR3 coding sequence is TGTGCCAGCAGCCAAGATAAATTACTAGCGGGGAACACAGATACGCAGTATTTT.

This clone came up a few times. V usage is TRBV5-5 and J usage is TRBJ2-3; TRBD2 matches at 7 bases. Looked up from germline, CDR1 is SGHKS and CDR2 is YYEKEE (reference sequence). V trimming: 5 bases; J trimming: 5 bases; junction bases outside the gene matches: 11. The CDR3 sequence is 15 residues long. CDR3 protein: CASRLSAGSGDTQYF. The CDR3 nucleotides are TGTGCCAGCAGGCTTTCAGCGGGGTCGGGAGATACGCAGTATTTT.

This clone was seen more than once but under ten times. V gene TRBV7-9 combines with J gene TRBJ1-4, with D possibly matching TRBD1 (6 bases). The CDR3 runs to 16 residues. CDR1 and CDR2 from the germline V gene are SEHNR and FQNEAQ (reference sequence). Trimming left V 0 bases short and J 2 bases short, with 10 bases between. The CDR3 DNA follows: TGTGCCAGCAGCTTAGCGCAACAGGGTACTAATGAAAAACTGTTTTTT. Amino acid sequence: CASSLAQQGTNEKLFF.

This chain joins TRBV5-1 and TRBJ1-1, with D perhaps matching TRBD1 (5 bases). This CDR3 spans 13 amino acids. Per the germline V gene, CDR1 is SGHRS and CDR2 is YFSETQ. CDR3 residues: CAWRGRDTTEAFF. In nucleotides, the CDR3 is TGCGCTTGGAGGGGAAGGGATACTACTGAAGCTTTCTTT.

This chain connects TRBV9 to TRBJ2-3; tentative D call: TRBD1 (6 bases). The CDR3 extends over 14 amino acids. Trimming shortened V by 3 bases and J by 5 bases, and 13 bases separated the two germline ends. Germline CDR1 and CDR2: SGDLS and YYNGEE. This chain's CDR3 is CASSAQGTGDTQYF. The CDR3 coding sequence is TGTGCCAGCAGCGCACAGGGTACCGGAGATACGCAGTATTTT.

Here the CDR3 DNA reads TGTGCCAGCTCTCCCGGGGGAGGAGATACGCAGTATTTT. Translation gives CASSPGGGDTQYF. The chain recombines TRBV12-3 or TRBV12-4 with TRBJ2-3; D may be TRBD2 (6 bases). Trimming removed 8 bases at V and 5 bases at J, with 14 bases between. The CDR3 loop spans 13 amino acids.

The chain uses TRBV2 and TRBJ1-1; D is unresolved. Germline V lookup: CDR1 SNHLY, CDR2 FYNNEI. V gave up 0 bases and J gave up 0 bases, with 2 bases separating them. This CDR3 has 13 residues. CDR3 region: CASSEAMNTEAFF. In nucleotides, the CDR3 is TGTGCCAGCAGTGAAGCCATGAACACTGAAGCTTTCTTT.

The V and J genes are TRBV29-1 and TRBJ2-6; 7 bases line up with TRBD1. CDR3 length: 14 residues. Germline assignment: CDR1 SQVTM and CDR2 ANQGSEA. V trimming: 4 bases; J trimming: 4 bases; junction bases outside the gene matches: 4. The CDR3 spells CSVADRFGANVLTF. The CDR3 DNA follows: TGCAGCGTTGCGGACAGGTTCGGGGCCAACGTCCTGACTTTC.

The chain has TRBV5-4 and TRBJ1-2, with 8 bases fitting TRBD1. The ends lost 2 bases at V and 4 bases at J; junction bases unmatched: 7. Germline CDR1 and CDR2: SGHNT and YYREEE (reference sequence). This CDR3 has 15 residues. The CDR3 bases are TGTGCCAGCAGCTTACAGGGGGATTTTGGCTATGGCTACACCTTC. It codes for CASSLQGDFGYGYTF. The entire variable domain, with the rest obtained from reference TRBV5-4 and TRBJ1-2, is as follows: ETGVTQSPTHLIKTRGQQVTLRCSSQSGHNTVSWYQQALGQGPQFIFQYYREEENGRGNFPPRFSGLQFPNYSSELNVNALELDDSALYLCASSLQGDFGYGYTFGSGTRLTVV.

The chain employs TRBV12-3 or TRBV12-4 and TRBJ1-2, with D unresolved. The germline V and J ends were trimmed by 3 bases and 4 bases, with 3 bases remaining between them. CDR3 length: 11 residues. CDR3 protein: CASSFLYGYTF. DNA for the CDR3: TGTGCCAGCAGTTTCCTCTATGGCTACACCTTC.

This clone was detected once. The rearrangement links TRBV7-9 to TRBJ2-1; D might be TRBD1 (5 bases). The germline V gene has CDR1 SEHNR and CDR2 FQNEAQ (reference sequence). The ends were cut back, 6 bases at V and 9 bases at J, with 15 bases in the middle. The CDR3 sequence is 13 residues long. CDR3 sequence (DNA): TGTGCCAGCAGTCCTGGGGCCGTCGGTGAGCAGTTCTTC. It yields the protein CASSPGAVGEQFF.

The J gene is TRBJ1-1, the V gene TRBV24-1; D perhaps matches TRBD1 (5 bases). The CDR3 loop spans 17 amino acids. V was pared by 6 bases and J by 0 bases, with 19 bases between. The germline CDR1 and CDR2 sequences are KGHDR and SFDVKD. The CDR3 DNA follows: TGTGCCACCAGTCAAACCCGACAGCAAACAATGAACACTGAAGCTTTCTTT. This encodes CATSQTRQQTMNTEAFF.

The chain couples TRBV7-2 to TRBJ2-7; D is ambiguous. Germline V gene data show CDR1 as SGHTA and CDR2 as FQGNSA. The CDR3 runs to 14 residues. The V end lost 1 base, the J end lost 2 bases, and 9 bases lay between the germline ends. The CDR3 protein is CASSLVSWAYEQYF. For the CDR3, the DNA is TGTGCCAGCAGCTTAGTTAGCTGGGCCTACGAGCAGTACTTC. The variable domain in full, completed from reference TRBV7-2 and TRBJ2-7, reads GAGVSQSPSNKVTEKGKDVELRCDPISGHTALYWYRQSLGQGLEFLIYFQGNSAPDKSGLPSDRFSAERTGGSVSTLTIQRTQQEDSAVYLCASSLVSWAYEQYFGPGTRLTVT.

The J gene is TRBJ1-1, the V gene TRBV5-1; D unclear. This CDR3 is 14 amino acids long. V shed 3 bases and J shed 5 bases, with 14 bases lying between them. The germline CDR1 and CDR2 sequences are SGHRS and YFSETQ. The CDR3 sequence is CASSYIEGGTEAFF. The CDR3 region has the DNA TGCGCCAGCAGCTACATCGAGGGCGGTACTGAAGCTTTCTTT.

This chain links TRBV4-1 with TRBJ2-3; D perhaps matches TRBD1 (5 bases). V was shortened by 4 bases and J by 4 bases, with 15 bases between the two germline ends. The germline V gene encodes CDR1 MGHRA and CDR2 YSYEKL. The CDR3 loop spans 15 amino acids. Here the CDR3 DNA reads TGCGCCAGCAGCCCATGGACATTACAAGCAGATACGCAGTATTTT. This codes for CASSPWTLQADTQYF.

This clone came up a few times. This rearrangement joins TRBV7-2 to TRBJ1-2; 7 bases match TRBD1. Trimming removed 2 bases from V and 0 bases from J; junction bases left unmatched: 6. The CDR3 consists of 16 residues. Germline CDR1 reads SGHTA; CDR2 reads FQGNSA. CDR3 bases: TGTGCCAGCAGCTTACCTGGGACAGAAGCTAACTATGGCTACACCTTC. This codes for CASSLPGTEANYGYTF.

This chain joins TRBV7-9 and TRBJ1-2; D may be TRBD1 (6 bases). Germline V gene sequence: CDR1 SEHNR, CDR2 FQNEAQ (reference sequence). This CDR3 region has 13 residues. Trimming removed 5 bases from V and 8 bases from J, with 15 bases in between. CDR3 DNA: TGTGCCAGCAGCCCAGGAGACAGGTTCGGCTACACCTTC. Encoded protein: CASSPGDRFGYTF.

This rearrangement joins TRBV7-2 to TRBJ1-6, with no clear D. The V and J ends lost 3 bases and 5 bases respectively, with 11 bases between them. Germline V gives CDR1 SGHTA, CDR2 FQGNSA. This CDR3 comprises 15 residues. Here the CDR3 reads CASSLDGLNNSPLHF. The DNA for the CDR3 is TGTGCCAGCAGCTTGGACGGACTTAATAATTCACCCCTCCACTTT. Complete variable domain (other parts from reference TRBV7-2 and TRBJ1-6): GAGVSQSPSNKVTEKGKDVELRCDPISGHTALYWYRQSLGQGLEFLIYFQGNSAPDKSGLPSDRFSAERTGGSVSTLTIQRTQQEDSAVYLCASSLDGLNNSPLHFGNGTRLTVT.

The gene calls are TRBV3-1 (or the pseudogene TRBV3-2) and TRBJ1-2, with TRBD1 as a possible D gene (6 bases). The germline gives CDR1 LGHDT, CDR2 YNNKEL (reference sequence). V dropped 1 base and J dropped 4 bases, with 22 bases sitting between them. The CDR3 covers 18 residues. In DNA form, the CDR3 reads TGTGCCAGCAGCCAAGGTTCCCGGGACACCCTTATCCGCTATGGCTACACCTTC. It codes for CASSQGSRDTLIRYGYTF.

This chain uses TRBV27 with TRBJ2-1; 8 bases fit TRBD2. CDR3 length: 17 residues. Germline-derived CDR1 and CDR2 are MNHEY and SMNVEV (reference sequence). Trimming cost V 8 bases and J 1 base; bases outside gene matches: 13. The CDR3 reads CASATPLGGGSYNEQFF. The CDR3, as DNA: TGTGCCAGCGCCACTCCCCTAGGCGGGGGGTCCTACAATGAGCAGTTCTTC.

This clone is a singleton in its sample. The chain uses TRBV12-3 or TRBV12-4 and TRBJ1-2, with D hard to call. This CDR3 is built from 12 residues. Trimming removed 6 bases from V and 8 bases from J, with 13 bases in between. DNA for the CDR3: TGTGCCAGCAGATCGACCTTGGGCGGCTACACCTTC. It specifies CASRSTLGGYTF.

The J gene is TRBJ2-1, the V gene TRBV5-1, with D possibly TRBD1 on 6 matching bases. Germline loops: CDR1 SGHRS, CDR2 YFSETQ. The CDR3 length is 13 residues. Trimming removed 0 bases at V and 9 bases at J, with 10 bases between. The CDR3 protein is CASSLDRVTEQFF. The CDR3 region has the DNA TGCGCCAGCAGCTTGGACAGGGTGACTGAGCAGTTCTTC.

This clone was found once. The CDR3 protein is CASSSPVGGETQYF. The CDR3 coding sequence is TGTGCCAGCAGCTCCCCGGTGGGGGGAGAGACCCAGTACTTC. This chain uses TRBV5-6 with TRBJ2-5; possible D gene TRBD2, 6 bases. Between the trimmed V and J ends, which lost 3 bases and 4 bases, there was a span of 13 bases. CDR3 length equals 14 residues. The V gene's germline CDR1 is SGHDT and CDR2 YYEEEE.